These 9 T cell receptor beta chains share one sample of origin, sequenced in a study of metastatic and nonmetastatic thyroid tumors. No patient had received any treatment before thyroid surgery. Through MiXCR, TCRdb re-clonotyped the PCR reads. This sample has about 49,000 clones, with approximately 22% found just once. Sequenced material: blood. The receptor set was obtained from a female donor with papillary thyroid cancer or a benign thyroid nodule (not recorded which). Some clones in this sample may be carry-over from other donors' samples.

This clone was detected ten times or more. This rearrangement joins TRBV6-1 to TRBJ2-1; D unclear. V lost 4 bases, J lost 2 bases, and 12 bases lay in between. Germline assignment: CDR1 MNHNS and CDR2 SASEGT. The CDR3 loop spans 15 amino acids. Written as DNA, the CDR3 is TGTGCCAGCAGTGCCTTTCAGTACCCCTACAATGAGCAGTTCTTC. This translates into CASSAFQYPYNEQFF.

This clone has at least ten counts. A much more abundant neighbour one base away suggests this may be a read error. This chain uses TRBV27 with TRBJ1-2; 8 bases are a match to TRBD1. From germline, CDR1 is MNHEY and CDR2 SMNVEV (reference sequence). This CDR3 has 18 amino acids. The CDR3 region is CASSLYPGFQGAYYDYTF. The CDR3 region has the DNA TGTGCCAGCAGTTTATATCCGGGTTTCCAGGGGGCGTACTATGACTACACCTTC.

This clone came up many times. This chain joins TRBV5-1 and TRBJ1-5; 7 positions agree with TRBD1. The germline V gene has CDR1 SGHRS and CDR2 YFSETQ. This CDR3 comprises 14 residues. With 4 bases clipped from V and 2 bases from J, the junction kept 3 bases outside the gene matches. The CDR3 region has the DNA TGCGCCAGCAGCCCCAGGGGGGGCAATCAGCCCCAGCATTTT. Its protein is CASSPRGGNQPQHF.

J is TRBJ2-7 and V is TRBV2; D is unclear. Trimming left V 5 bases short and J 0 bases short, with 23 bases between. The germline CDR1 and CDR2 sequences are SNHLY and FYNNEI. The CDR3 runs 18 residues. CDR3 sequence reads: CASSLGSRSSDSSYEQYF. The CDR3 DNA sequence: TGTGCCAGCAGTCTGGGCAGCCGGAGTAGTGATAGCTCCTACGAGCAGTACTTC.

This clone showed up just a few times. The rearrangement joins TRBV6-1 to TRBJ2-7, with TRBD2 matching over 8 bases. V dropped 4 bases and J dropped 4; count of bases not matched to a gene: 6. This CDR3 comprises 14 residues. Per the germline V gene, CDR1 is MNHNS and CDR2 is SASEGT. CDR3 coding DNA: TGTGCCAGCAGTGGTGTACTAGCGGTTTACGAGCAGTACTTC. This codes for CASSGVLAVYEQYF.

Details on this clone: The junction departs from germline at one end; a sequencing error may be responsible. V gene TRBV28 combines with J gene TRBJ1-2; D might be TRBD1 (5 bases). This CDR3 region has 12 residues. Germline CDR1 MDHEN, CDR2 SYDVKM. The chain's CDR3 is CALGTGADGYNF. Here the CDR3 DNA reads TGTGCCCTCGGGACCGGGGCGGATGGCTACAACTTC.

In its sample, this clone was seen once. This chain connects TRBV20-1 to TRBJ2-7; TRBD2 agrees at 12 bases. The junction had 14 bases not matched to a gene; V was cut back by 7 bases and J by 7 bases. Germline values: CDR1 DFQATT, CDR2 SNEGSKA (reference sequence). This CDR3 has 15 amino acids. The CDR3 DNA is TGCAGTGACCTAGAGCTAGCGGGAGGGCCGGGGGAGCAGTACTTC. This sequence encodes CSDLELAGGPGEQYF.

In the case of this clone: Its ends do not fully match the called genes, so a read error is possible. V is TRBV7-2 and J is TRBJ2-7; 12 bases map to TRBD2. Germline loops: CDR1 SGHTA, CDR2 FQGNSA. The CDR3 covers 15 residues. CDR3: CASSWGLAGSDEQDF. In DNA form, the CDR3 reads TGTGCCAGCAGCTGGGGACTAGCGGGCTCCGACGAGCAGGACTTC.

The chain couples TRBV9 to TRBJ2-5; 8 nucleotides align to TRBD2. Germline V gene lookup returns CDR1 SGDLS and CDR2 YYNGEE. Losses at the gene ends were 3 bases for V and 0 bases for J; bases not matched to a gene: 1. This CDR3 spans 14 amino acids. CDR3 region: CASSGGGNQETQYF. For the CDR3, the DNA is TGTGCCAGCAGCGGCGGGGGGAACCAAGAGACCCAGTACTTC.